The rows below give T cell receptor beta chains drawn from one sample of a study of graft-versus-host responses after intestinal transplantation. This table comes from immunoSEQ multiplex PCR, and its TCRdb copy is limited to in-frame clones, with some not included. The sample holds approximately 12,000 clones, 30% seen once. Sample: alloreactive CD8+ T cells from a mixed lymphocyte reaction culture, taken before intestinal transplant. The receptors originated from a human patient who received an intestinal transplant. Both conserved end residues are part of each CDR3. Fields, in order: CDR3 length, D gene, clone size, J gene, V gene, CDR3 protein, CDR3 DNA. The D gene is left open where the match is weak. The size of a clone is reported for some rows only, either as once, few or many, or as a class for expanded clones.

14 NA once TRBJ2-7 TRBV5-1 CASSLSGQGDEQYF TGCGCCAGCAGCTTGTCTGGCCAAGGAGACGAGCAGTACTTC
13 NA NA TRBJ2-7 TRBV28 CASSLGQGYEQYF TGTGCCAGCAGTTTGGGGCAGGGCTACGAGCAGTACTTC
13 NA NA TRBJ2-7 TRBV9 CASSVDPVREQYF TGTGCCAGCAGCGTAGATCCGGTGCGGGAGCAGTACTTC
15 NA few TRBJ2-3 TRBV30 CAWSYGLTILNTQYF TGTGCCTGGAGTTACGGGCTGACCATTCTCAATACGCAGTATTTT
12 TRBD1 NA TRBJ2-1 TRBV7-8 CASSTGYNEQFF TGTGCCAGCTCGACAGGGTACAATGAGCAGTTCTTC
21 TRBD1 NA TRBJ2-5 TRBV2 CASSDGVWLFRHRGRQETQYF TGTGCCAGCAGTGACGGGGTCTGGCTCTTTAGGCACAGGGGGCGACAAGAGACCCAGTACTTC
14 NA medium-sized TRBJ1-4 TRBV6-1 CATDGGEVGEKLFF TGTGCCACCGATGGGGGAGAGGTCGGTGAAAAACTGTTTTTT
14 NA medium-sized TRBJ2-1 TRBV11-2 CASSLDRGTEGQFF TGTGCCAGCAGCTTAGATCGGGGGACCGAGGGGCAGTTCTTC
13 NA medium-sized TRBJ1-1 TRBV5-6 CASSPAFGVEAFF TGTGCCAGCAGCCCCGCTTTTGGGGTTGAAGCTTTCTTT
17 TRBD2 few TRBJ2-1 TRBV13 CASSFTAGGPPYNEQFF TGTGCCAGCAGCTTTACGGCGGGAGGGCCCCCCTACAATGAGCAGTTCTTC
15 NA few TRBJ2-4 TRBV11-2 CASSASAAHKNIQYF TGTGCCAGCAGCGCCTCGGCGGCCCACAAAAACATTCAGTACTTC
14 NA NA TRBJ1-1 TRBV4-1 CASSQDFYDRWAFF TGCGCCAGCAGCCAAGATTTTTACGACCGGTGGGCTTTCTTT
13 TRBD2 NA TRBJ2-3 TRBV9 CASSGGSRDTQYF TGTGCCAGCAGCGGCGGGAGCAGAGATACGCAGTATTTT
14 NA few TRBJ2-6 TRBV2 CASSEGAGANVLTF TGTGCCAGCAGTGAGGGGGCTGGGGCCAACGTCCTGACTTTC
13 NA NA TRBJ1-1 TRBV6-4 CASSEHSNTEAFF TGTGCCAGCAGTGAACACTCGAACACTGAAGCTTTCTTT
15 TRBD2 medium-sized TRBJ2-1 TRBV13 CASSPSGGEFDEQFF TGTGCCAGCAGCCCGTCTGGGGGGGAGTTTGATGAGCAGTTCTTC
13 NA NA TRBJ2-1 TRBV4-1 CASSPGQYNEQFF TGCGCCAGCAGCCCGGGACAATACAATGAGCAGTTCTTC
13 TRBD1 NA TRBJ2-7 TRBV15 CATSSGQGYEQYF TGTGCCACCAGCTCGGGACAGGGCTACGAGCAGTACTTC
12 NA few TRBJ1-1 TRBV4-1 CASSQPGLKAFF TGCGCCAGCAGCCAACCTGGGCTAAAAGCTTTCTTT
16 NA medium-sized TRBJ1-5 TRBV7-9 CASSLEGWGTDQPQHF TGTGCCAGCAGCTTAGAGGGATGGGGGACGGATCAGCCCCAGCATTTT
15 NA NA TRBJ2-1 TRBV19 CASSILAAASHEQFF TGTGCCAGTAGTATTTTGGCAGCCGCGTCCCATGAGCAGTTCTTC
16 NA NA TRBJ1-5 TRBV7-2 CASSLAWGNSNQPQHF TGTGCCAGCAGCTTAGCGTGGGGGAATAGCAATCAGCCCCAGCATTTT
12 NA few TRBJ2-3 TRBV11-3 CASSLGSDTQYF TGTGCCAGCAGCTTGGGCAGCGATACGCAGTATTTT
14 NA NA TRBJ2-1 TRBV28 CASSLSSGHAEQFF TGTGCCAGCAGTTTAAGTTCGGGTCATGCTGAGCAGTTCTTC
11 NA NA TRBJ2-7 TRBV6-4 CASSATGEQYF TGTGCCAGCAGCGCAACAGGGGAGCAGTACTTC
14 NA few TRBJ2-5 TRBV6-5 CVSSYGGLGETQYF TGTGTCAGCAGTTATGGGGGGCTGGGAGAGACCCAGTACTTC
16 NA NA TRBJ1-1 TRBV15 CATSRGDFRWVTEAFF TGTGCCACCAGCAGAGGAGACTTCCGATGGGTCACTGAAGCTTTCTTT
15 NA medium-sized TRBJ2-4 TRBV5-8 CASSESQGAKNIQYF TGTGCCAGCAGCGAGAGTCAGGGGGCCAAAAACATTCAGTACTTC
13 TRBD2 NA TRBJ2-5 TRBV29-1 CSVETSVVETQYF TGCAGCGTTGAAACTAGCGTGGTGGAGACCCAGTACTTC
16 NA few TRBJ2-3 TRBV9 CASSAGGSMHTDTQYF TGTGCCAGCAGCGCAGGAGGCTCTATGCACACAGATACGCAGTATTTT
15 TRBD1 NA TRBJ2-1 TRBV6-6 CASSLGTGWFNEQFF TGTGCCAGCAGTTTAGGGACAGGGTGGTTCAATGAGCAGTTCTTC
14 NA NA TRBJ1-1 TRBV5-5 CASSLNPRDTEAFF TGTGCCAGCAGCCTTAATCCCAGGGACACTGAAGCTTTCTTT
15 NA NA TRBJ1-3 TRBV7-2 CATTLALRSGNTIYF TGTGCCACTACGTTAGCTCTCCGCTCTGGAAACACCATATATTTT
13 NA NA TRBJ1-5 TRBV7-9 CASSFAGTQPQHF TGTGCCAGCAGCTTCGCAGGGACCCAGCCCCAGCATTTT
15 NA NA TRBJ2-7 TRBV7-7 CASSLEPGQNYEQYF TGTGCCAGCAGCTTAGAGCCCGGACAGAACTACGAGCAGTACTTC
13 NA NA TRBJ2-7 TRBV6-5 CASSPLDSLQQYF TGTGCCAGCAGCCCACTGGACAGTCTACAGCAGTACTTC
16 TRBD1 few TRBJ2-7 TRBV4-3 CASSQDWDRGAYEQYF TGCGCCAGCAGCCAAGATTGGGACAGGGGGGCATACGAGCAGTACTTC
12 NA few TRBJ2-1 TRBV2 CASRGTSSEQFF TGTGCCAGCAGAGGGACCTCCTCGGAACAGTTCTTC
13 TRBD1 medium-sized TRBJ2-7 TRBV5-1 CASSFRGLYEQYF TGCGCCAGCAGCTTCAGGGGGCTCTACGAGCAGTACTTC
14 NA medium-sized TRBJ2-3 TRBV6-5 CASSPSLTVDTQYF TGTGCCAGCAGCCCCTCCTTGACTGTAGATACGCAGTATTTT
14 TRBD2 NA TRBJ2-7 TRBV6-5 CASSYSGGSYEQYF TGTGCCAGCAGTTACTCGGGCGGGAGCTACGAGCAGTACTTC
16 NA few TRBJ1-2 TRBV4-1 CASSQVIGSDTYGYTF TGCGCCAGCAGCCAAGTTATCGGCTCCGATACCTATGGCTACACCTTC
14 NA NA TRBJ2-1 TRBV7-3 CASSLGAVGNEQFF TGTGCCAGCAGCTTAGGCGCGGTAGGCAATGAGCAGTTCTTC
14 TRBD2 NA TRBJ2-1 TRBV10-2 CASSLTSAYNEQFF TGCGCCAGCAGTCTGACTAGCGCGTACAATGAGCAGTTCTTC
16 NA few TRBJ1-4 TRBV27 CASSLGAGTDNEKLFF TGTGCCAGCAGTTTAGGGGCCGGGACGGATAATGAAAAACTGTTTTTT
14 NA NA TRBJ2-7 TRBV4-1 CASSQEVRDYEQYF TGCGCCAGCAGCCAAGAAGTGAGGGACTACGAGCAGTACTTC
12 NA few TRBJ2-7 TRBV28 CASSFPLHEQYF TGTGCCAGCAGTTTCCCCCTCCACGAGCAGTACTTC
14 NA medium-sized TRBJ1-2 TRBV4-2 CASSQGQGRYGYTF TGTGCCAGCAGCCAAGGTCAGGGGCGCTATGGCTACACCTTC
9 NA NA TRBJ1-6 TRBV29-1 CSENSPLHF TGCAGCGAGAATTCACCCCTCCACTTT
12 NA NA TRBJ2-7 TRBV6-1 CASSYTGYEQYF TGTGCCAGCAGTTATACCGGCTACGAGCAGTACTTC
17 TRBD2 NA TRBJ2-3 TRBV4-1 CASSQRKLAGVLDTQYF TGCGCCAGCAGCCAGAGGAAACTAGCGGGAGTGTTAGATACGCAGTATTTT
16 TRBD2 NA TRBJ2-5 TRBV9 CASSDSLAGAVKTQYF TGTGCCAGCAGCGACAGTCTAGCGGGAGCAGTAAAGACCCAGTACTTC
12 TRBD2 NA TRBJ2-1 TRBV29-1 CSVTGGSNEQFF TGCAGCGTGACGGGGGGATCCAATGAGCAGTTCTTC